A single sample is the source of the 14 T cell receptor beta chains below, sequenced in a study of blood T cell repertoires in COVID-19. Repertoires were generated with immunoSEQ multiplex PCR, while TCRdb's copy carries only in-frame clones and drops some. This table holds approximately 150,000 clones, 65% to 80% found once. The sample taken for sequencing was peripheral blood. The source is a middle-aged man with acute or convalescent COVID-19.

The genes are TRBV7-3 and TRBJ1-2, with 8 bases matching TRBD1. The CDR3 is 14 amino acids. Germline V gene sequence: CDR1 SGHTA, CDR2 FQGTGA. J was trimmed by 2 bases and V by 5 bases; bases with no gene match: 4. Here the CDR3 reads CASSPGQGNYGYTF. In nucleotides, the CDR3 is TGTGCCAGCAGCCCCGGACAGGGAAACTATGGCTACACCTTC.

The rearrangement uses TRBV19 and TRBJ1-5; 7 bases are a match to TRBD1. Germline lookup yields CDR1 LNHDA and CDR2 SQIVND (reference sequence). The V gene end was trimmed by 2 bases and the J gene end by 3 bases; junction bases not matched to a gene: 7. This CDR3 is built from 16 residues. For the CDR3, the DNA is TGTGCCAGTAGTATATTAGTGGGACAGCTCAATCAGCCCCAGCATTTT. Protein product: CASSILVGQLNQPQHF. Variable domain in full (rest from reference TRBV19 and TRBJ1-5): DGGITQSPKYLFRKEGQNVTLSCEQNLNHDAMYWYRQDPGQGLRLIYYSQIVNDFQKGDIAEGYSVSREKKESFPLTVTSAQKNPTAFYLCASSILVGQLNQPQHFGDGTRLSIL.

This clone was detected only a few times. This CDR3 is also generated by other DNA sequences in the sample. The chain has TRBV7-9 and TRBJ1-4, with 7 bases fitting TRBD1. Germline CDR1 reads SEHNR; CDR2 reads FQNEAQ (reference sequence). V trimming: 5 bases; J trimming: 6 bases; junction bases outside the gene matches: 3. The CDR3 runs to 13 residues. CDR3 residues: CASSRDRDEKLFF. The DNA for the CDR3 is TGTGCCAGCAGCCGCGACAGGGATGAAAAACTGTTTTTT.

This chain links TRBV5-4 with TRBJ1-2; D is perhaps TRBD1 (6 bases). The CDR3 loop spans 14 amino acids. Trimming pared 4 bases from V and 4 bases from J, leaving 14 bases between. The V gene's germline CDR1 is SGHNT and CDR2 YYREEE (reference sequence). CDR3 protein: CASSPTDRSYGYTF. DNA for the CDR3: TGTGCCAGCAGCCCGACCGACAGGTCCTATGGCTACACCTTC.

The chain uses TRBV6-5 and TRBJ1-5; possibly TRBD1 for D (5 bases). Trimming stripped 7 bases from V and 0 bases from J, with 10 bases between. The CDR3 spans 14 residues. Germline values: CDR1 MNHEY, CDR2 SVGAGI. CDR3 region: CASNGHYSNQPQHF. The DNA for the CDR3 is TGTGCCAGCAATGGACACTATAGCAATCAGCCCCAGCATTTT.

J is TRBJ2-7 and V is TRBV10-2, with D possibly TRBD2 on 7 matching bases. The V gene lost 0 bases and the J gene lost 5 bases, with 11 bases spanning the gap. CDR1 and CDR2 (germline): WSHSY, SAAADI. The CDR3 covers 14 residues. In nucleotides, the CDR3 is TGCGCCAGCAGTGAGTCGGGGGGGCAGGACGAGCAGTACTTC. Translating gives CASSESGGQDEQYF.

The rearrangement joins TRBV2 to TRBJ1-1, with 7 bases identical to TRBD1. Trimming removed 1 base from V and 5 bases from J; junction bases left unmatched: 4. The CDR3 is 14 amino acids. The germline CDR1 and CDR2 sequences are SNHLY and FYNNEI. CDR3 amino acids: CASSEDRGVTEAFF. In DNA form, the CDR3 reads TGTGCCAGCAGTGAAGACAGGGGAGTAACTGAAGCTTTCTTT.

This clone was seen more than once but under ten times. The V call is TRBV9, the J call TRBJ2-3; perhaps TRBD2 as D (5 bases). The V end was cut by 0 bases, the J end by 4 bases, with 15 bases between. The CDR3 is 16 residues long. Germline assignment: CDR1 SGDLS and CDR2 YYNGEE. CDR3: CASSVDGSPRADTQYF. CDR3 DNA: TGTGCCAGCAGCGTAGATGGGAGTCCTCGTGCAGATACGCAGTATTTT.

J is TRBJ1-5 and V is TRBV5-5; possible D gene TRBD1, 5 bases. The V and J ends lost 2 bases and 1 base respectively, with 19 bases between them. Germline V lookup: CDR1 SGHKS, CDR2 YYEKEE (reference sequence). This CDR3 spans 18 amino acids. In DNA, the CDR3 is TGTGCCAGCAGCTTTACCGCGGGGGGTCTGGGGAGCAATCAGCCCCAGCATTTT. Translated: CASSFTAGGLGSNQPQHF.

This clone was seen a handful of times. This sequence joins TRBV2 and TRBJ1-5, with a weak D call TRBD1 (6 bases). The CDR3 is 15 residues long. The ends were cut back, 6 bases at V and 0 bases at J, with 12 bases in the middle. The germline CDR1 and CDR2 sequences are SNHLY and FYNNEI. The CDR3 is CASRDGQISNQPQHF. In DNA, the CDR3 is TGTGCCAGCAGGGACGGACAGATTAGCAATCAGCCCCAGCATTTT.

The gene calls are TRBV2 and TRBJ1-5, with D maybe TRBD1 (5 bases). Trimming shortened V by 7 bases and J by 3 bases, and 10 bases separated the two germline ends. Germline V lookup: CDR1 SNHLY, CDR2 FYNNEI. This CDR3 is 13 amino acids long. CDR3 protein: CASKAGPNQPQHF. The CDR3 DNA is TGTGCCAGCAAGGCAGGGCCCAATCAGCCCCAGCATTTT.

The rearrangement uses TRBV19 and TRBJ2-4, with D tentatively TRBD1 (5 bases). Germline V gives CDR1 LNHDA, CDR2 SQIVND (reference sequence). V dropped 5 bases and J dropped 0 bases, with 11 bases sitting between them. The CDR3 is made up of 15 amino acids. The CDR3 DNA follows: TGTGCCAGTAGTGCCTCAACAGGAGCCAAAAACATTCAGTACTTC. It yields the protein CASSASTGAKNIQYF.

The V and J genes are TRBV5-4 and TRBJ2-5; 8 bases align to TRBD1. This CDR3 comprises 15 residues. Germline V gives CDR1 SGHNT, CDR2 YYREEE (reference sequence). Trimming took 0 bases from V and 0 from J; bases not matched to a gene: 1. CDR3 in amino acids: CASSLGTGYQETQYF. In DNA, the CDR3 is TGTGCCAGCAGCTTGGGGACAGGGTACCAAGAGACCCAGTACTTC.

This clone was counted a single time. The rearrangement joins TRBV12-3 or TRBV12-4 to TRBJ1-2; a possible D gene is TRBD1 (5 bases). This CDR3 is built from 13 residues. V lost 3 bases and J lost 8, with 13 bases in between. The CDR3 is CASSFASGRGYTF. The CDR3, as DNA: TGTGCCAGCAGTTTTGCGTCAGGGCGCGGCTACACCTTC.